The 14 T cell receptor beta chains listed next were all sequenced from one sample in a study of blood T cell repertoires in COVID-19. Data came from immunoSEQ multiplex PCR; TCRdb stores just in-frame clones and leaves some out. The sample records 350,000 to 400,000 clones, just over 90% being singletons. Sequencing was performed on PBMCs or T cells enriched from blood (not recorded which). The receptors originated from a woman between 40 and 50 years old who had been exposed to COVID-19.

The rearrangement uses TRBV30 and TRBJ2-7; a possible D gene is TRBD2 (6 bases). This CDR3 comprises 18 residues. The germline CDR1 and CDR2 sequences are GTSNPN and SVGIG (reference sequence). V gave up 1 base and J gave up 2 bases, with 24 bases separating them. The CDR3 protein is CAWSASPKVFSGPYEQYF. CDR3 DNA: TGTGCCTGGAGTGCGAGTCCGAAGGTCTTCAGCGGGCCCTACGAGCAGTACTTC.

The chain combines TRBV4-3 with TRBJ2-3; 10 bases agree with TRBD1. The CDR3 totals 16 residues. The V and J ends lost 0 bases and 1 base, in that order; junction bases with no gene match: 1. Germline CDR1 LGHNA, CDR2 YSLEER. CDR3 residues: CASSQDGTGGTDTQYF. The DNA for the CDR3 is TGCGCCAGCAGCCAAGATGGGACAGGGGGCACAGATACGCAGTATTTT.

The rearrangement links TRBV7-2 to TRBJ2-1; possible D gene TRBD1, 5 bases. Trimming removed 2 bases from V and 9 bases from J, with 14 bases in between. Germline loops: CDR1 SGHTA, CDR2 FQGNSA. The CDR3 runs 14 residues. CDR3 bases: TGTGCCAGCAGCTTACGGACAAGGCAGATTGAGCAGTTCTTC. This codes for CASSLRTRQIEQFF.

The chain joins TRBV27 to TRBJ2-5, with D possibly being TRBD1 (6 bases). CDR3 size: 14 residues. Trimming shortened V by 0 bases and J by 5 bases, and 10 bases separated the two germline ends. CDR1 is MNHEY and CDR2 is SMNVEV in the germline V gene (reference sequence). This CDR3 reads CASSLSTGGETQYF. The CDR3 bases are TGTGCCAGCAGTTTATCGACAGGTGGGGAGACCCAGTACTTC.

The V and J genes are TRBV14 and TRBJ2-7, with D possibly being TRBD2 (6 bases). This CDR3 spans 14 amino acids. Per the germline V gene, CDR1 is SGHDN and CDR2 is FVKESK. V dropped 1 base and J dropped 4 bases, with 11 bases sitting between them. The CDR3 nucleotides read TGTGCCAGCAGCCAAGCTGTGGGGGGTTACGAGCAGTACTTC. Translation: CASSQAVGGYEQYF.

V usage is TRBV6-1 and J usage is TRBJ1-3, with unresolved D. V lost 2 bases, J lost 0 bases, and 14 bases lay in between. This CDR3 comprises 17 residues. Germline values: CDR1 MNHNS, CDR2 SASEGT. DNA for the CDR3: TGTGCCAGCAGTGAATGGCTAGGCGGCAGCTCTGGAAACACCATATATTTT. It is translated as CASSEWLGGSSGNTIYF.

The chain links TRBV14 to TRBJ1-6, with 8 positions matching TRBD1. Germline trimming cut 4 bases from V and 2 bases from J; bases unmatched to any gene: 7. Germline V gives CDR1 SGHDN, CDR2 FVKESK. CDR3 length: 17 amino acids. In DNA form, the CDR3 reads TGTGCCAGCAGCCCAGGGACAGGAAACCCCTATAATTCACCCCTCCACTTT. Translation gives CASSPGTGNPYNSPLHF. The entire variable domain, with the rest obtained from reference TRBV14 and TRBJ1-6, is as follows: EAGVTQFPSHSVIEKGQTVTLRCDPISGHDNLYWYRRVMGKEIKFLLHFVKESKQDESGMPNNRFLAERTGGTYSTLKVQPAELEDSGVYFCASSPGTGNPYNSPLHFGNGTRLTVT.

CDR3 amino acids: CASSEWTGNYGYTF. In DNA, the CDR3 is TGTGCCAGCAGTGAATGGACAGGGAACTATGGCTACACCTTC. The chain uses TRBV6-1 and TRBJ1-2; 8 bases map to TRBD1. Losses at the gene ends were 2 bases for V and 2 bases for J; bases not matched to a gene: 1. The CDR3 is 14 amino acids. CDR1 and CDR2 (germline): MNHNS, SASEGT.

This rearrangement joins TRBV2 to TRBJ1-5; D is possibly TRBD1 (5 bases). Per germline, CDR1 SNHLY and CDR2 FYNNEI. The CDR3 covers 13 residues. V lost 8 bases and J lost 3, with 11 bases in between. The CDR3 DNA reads TGTGCCAGCCAGCTAGGGGCCAATCAGCCCCAGCATTTT. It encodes CASQLGANQPQHF.

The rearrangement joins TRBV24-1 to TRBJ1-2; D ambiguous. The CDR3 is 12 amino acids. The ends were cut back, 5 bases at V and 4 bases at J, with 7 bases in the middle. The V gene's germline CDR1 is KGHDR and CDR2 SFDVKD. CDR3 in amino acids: CATSAGSYGYTF. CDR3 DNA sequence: TGTGCCACCAGTGCGGGAAGCTATGGCTACACCTTC.

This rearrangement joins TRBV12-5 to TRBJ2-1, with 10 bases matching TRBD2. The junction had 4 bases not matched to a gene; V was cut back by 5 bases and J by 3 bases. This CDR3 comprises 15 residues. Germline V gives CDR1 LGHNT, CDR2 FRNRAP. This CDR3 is CASGLSGGLYNEQFF. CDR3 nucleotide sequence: TGTGCTAGTGGTCTTAGCGGGGGGCTCTACAATGAGCAGTTCTTC.

In DNA, the CDR3 is TGTGCCAGCAGCGCTAGGGGCTACGAGCAGTACTTC. This translates into CASSARGYEQYF. The chain combines TRBV2 with TRBJ2-7; D possibly corresponds to TRBD1 (5 bases). The germline V gene encodes CDR1 SNHLY and CDR2 FYNNEI. V was cut by 6 bases and J by 3 bases, with 9 bases left in between. The CDR3 has 12 residues.

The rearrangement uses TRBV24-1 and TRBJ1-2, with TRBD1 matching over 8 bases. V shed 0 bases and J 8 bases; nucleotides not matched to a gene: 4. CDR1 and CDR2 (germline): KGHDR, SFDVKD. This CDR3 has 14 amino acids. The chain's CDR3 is CATSDLRQGAGYTF. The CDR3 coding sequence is TGTGCCACCAGTGATTTGCGGCAGGGGGCAGGCTACACCTTC.

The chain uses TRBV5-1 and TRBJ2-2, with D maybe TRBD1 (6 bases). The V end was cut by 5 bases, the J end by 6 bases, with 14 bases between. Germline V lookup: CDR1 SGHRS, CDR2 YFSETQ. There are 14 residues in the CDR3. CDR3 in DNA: TGCGCCAGCAGTTTAGGGGGAGATGCCGGGGAGCTGTTTTTT. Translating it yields CASSLGGDAGELFF.